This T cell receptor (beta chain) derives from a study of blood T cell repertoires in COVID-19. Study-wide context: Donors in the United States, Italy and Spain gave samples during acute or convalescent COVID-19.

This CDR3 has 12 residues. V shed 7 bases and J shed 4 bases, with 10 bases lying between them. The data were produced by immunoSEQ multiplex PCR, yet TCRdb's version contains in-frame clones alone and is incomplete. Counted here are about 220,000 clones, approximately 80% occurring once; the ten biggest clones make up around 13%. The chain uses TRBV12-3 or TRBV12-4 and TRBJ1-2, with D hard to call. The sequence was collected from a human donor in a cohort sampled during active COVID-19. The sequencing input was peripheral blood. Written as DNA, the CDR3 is TGTGCCAGCATGGAGACCCCCTATGGCTACACCTTC. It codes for CASMETPYGYTF.